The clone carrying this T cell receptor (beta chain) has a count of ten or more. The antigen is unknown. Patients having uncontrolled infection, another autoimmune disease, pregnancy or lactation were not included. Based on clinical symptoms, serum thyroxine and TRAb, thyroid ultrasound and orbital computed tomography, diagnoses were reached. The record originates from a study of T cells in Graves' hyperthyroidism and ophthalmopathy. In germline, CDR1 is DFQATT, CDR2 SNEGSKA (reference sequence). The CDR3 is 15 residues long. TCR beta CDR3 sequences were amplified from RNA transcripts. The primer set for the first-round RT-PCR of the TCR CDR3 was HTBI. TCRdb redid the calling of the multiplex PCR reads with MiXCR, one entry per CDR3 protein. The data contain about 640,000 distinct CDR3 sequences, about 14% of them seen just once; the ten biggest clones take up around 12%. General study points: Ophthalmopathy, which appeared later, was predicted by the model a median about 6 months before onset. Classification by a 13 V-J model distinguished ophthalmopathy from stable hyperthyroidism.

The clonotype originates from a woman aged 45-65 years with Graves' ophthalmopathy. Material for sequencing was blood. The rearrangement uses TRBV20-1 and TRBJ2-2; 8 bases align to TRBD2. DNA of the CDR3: TGCAGCGCTCAGCGGGAGCCTGTGAACACCGGGGAGCTGTTTTTT. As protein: CSAQREPVNTGELFF.